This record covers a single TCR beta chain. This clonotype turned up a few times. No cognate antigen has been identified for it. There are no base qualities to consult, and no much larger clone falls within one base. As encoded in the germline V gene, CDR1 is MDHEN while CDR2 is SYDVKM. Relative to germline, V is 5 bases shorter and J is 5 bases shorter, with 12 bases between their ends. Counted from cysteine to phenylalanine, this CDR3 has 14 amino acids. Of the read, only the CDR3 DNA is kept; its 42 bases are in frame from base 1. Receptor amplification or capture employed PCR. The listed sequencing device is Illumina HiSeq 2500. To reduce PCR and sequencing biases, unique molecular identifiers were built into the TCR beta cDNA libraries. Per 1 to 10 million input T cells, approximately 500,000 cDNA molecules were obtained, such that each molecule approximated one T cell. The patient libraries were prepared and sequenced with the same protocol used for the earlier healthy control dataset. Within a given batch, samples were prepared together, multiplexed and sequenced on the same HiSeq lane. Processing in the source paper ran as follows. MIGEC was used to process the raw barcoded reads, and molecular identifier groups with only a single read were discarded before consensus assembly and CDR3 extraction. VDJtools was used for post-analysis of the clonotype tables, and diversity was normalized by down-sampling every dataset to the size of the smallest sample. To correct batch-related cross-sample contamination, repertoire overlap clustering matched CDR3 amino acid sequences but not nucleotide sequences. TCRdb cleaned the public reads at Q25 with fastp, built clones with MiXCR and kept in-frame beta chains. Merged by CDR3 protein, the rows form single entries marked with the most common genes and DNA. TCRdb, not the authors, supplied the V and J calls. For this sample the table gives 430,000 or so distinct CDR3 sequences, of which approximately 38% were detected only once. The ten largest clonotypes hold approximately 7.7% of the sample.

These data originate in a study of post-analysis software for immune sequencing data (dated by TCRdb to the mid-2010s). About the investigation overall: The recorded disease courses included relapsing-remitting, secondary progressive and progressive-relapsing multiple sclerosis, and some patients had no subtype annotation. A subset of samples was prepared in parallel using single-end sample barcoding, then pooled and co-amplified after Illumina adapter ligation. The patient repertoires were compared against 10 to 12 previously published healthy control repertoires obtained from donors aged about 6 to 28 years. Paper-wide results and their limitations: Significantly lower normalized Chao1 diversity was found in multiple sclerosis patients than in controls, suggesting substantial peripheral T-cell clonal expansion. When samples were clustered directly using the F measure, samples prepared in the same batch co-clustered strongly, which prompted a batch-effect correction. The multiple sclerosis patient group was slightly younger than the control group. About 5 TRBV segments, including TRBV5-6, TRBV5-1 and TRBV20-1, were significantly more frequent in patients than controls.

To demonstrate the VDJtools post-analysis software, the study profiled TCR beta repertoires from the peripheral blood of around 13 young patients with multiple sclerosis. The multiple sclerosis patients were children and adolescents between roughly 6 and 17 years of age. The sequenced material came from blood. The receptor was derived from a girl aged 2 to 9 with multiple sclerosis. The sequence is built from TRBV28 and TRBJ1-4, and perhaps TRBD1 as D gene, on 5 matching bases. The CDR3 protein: CASSIVGQNEKLFF. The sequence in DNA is TGTGCCAGCAGTATAGTAGGACAAAATGAAAAACTGTTTTTT.